The clone carrying this TCR beta chain came up a few times. The data were taken from a study of blood T cell repertoires in COVID-19. The CDR3 sequence is 15 residues long. V dropped 4 bases and J dropped 4; count of bases not matched to a gene: 10. The germline CDR1 and CDR2 sequences are MNHEY and SMNVEV (reference sequence). Assay used: immunoSEQ multiplex PCR; TCRdb lists only in-frame clones, some missing. This sample has 290,000 or so clones, with just over 90% found just once. Sequencing was done on a sample of peripheral blood. The clonotype comes from a woman under 40 with COVID-19, enrolled during active disease. J is TRBJ2-7 and V is TRBV27; 7 bases fit TRBD2. CDR3 sequence: CASSSIPAGRYEQYF. In DNA, the CDR3 is TGTGCCAGCAGTTCGATCCCAGCGGGGAGGTACGAGCAGTACTTC.